This T cell receptor (beta chain) was documented in a study of cytomegalovirus exposure and HLA in healthy donors. Germline CDR1 reads SEHNR; CDR2 reads FQNEAQ (reference sequence). The CDR3 spans 14 residues. Overall study results and limits: A later analysis reported that several of the most significant clusters appeared to be linked to common viral pathogens, among them Epstein-Barr virus. Rarity characterized most TCR sequences, yet some public TCRs appeared in many donors.

Amplification used 60 Vbeta primers and 13 Jbeta primers. Assay: immunoSEQ multiplex PCR; the TCRdb copy retains only in-frame clones and omits some. Seen here are 35,000 to 40,000 clones, about 72% observed once, and the top ten hold 8.4%. Comment on this clone: Its antigen is as yet unknown. Its ends do not fully match the called genes, so a read error is possible.

The clonotype was recovered from a woman aged 25 to 39 in good health and CMV-seropositive. The rearrangement joins TRBV7-9 to TRBJ2-6, with D possibly matching TRBD1 (5 bases). Sequenced: PBMCs. CDR3 sequence reads: CSSEDSSGANVLTF. The DNA of the CDR3 is TGTTCCAGCGAAGACAGCTCTGGGGCCAACGTCCTGACTTTC.